This paragraph covers one TCR beta chain sequence. The record originates from a study of blood T cell repertoires in COVID-19. About the study: Acute-phase and convalescent COVID-19 samples originated in the United States, Italy and Spain. PBMCs, B-cell-depleted T cells, or T cells provided the cDNA or gDNA that made up the material.

Authors' data handling: Reference gene primer amplification in the assay estimated nucleated cell counts. Sequencing used immunoSEQ multiplex PCR; TCRdb keeps in-frame clones, though not all of them. The V and J calls and clone size come from that table; D and trimming were worked out from the DNA. The table lists under 350,000 clones, around nine tenths of them singletons. Germline V gene data show CDR1 as SGHDT and CDR2 as YYEEEE. V shed 6 bases and J 0 bases; nucleotides not matched to a gene: 7. The CDR3 is 16 amino acids. The rearrangement links TRBV5-6 to TRBJ2-3, with 10 nucleotides matching TRBD2. This sequence originates from a man aged 40-49 years with acute or convalescent COVID-19. Sequencing was carried out using peripheral blood. The CDR3: CASIRGLADSTDTQYF. CDR3 nucleotides: TGTGCCAGCATCCGTGGACTAGCGGACAGCACAGATACGCAGTATTTT.